These 19 T cell receptor beta chains share one sample of origin, sequenced in a study of T cells after somatic rescue of genetic block. Clones were sequenced by immunoSEQ multiplex PCR, and TCRdb holds only the in-frame ones, with some missing. In the table there are roughly 51,000 clones, approximately 96% of which are singletons. Source material: peripheral blood mononuclear cells (PBMCs). The receptors stem from a child younger than two.

A word on this clone: Its ends do not fully match the called genes, so a read error is possible. The identical CDR3 is also encoded by other nucleotide sequences in the sample. The chain has TRBV20-1 and TRBJ2-5; possibly TRBD1 for D (6 bases). Germline assignment: CDR1 DFQATT and CDR2 SNEGSKA (reference sequence). The CDR3 covers 11 residues. The CDR3 sequence is CSARGQETQYF. The CDR3 nucleotides are TGCAGTGCTAGAGGACAGGAGACTCAGTACTTC.

The chain links TRBV21-1 to TRBJ2-7; the DNA was not used to check the table's D call, TRBD2. TRBV21-1 is given as a pseudogene. The CDR3 length is 14 residues. CDR3 sequence reads: CASSKDPGSYEQYF. The CDR3 DNA follows: TGTGCCAGCAGCAAAGATCCGGGGTCCTACGAGCAGTACTTC.

The rearrangement uses TRBV19 and TRBJ2-1, with D possibly TRBD1 on 6 matching bases. The ends were cut back, 5 bases at V and 1 base at J, with 24 bases in the middle. CDR1 LNHDA and CDR2 SQIVND come from the germline V gene (reference sequence). CDR3 length: 19 residues. The CDR3 sequence: CASSAHVGTPPLSYNEQFF. The CDR3 DNA is TGTGCCAGTAGTGCGCATGTGGGGACACCACCTTTATCCTACAATGAGCAGTTCTTC.

The chain uses TRBV4-1 and TRBJ2-5, with TRBD2 matching 7 bases. V shed 1 base and J 5 bases; nucleotides not matched to a gene: 10. The germline gives CDR1 MGHRA, CDR2 YSYEKL. This CDR3 is built from 16 residues. CDR3 in amino acids: CASSQVGAWEGETQYF. CDR3 sequence (DNA): TGCGCCAGCAGCCAAGTGGGAGCGTGGGAGGGGGAGACCCAGTACTTC.

As DNA, the CDR3 is TGCGCCAGCAGCTTGGGGGTCCGAAATAATGAGCAGTTCTTC. Translation gives CASSLGVRNNEQFF. The rearrangement links TRBV5-1 to TRBJ2-1; D gene ambiguous. The CDR3 length is 14 residues. Germline V gene lookup returns CDR1 SGHRS and CDR2 YFSETQ. Trimming stripped 0 bases from V and 7 bases from J, with 11 bases between.

The chain employs TRBV19 and TRBJ1-5, with D possibly being TRBD1 (6 bases). Germline values: CDR1 LNHDA, CDR2 SQIVND (reference sequence). Between the trimmed V and J ends, which lost 2 bases and 5 bases, there was a span of 10 bases. The CDR3 extends over 14 amino acids. In DNA, the CDR3 is TGTGCCAGTAGTATATCGGGGGGCGATCAGCCCCAGCATTTT. Protein product: CASSISGGDQPQHF.

Only one count was recorded for this clone. This chain joins TRBV11-2 and TRBJ1-4; no definite D call. The germline V gene has CDR1 SGHAT and CDR2 FQNNGV. This CDR3 region has 13 residues. Trimming removed 5 bases from V and 8 bases from J, with 12 bases in between. CDR3 region: CASSRLEGEKLFF. CDR3 nucleotide sequence: TGTGCCAGCAGCCGATTGGAAGGGGAAAAACTGTTTTTT.

V is TRBV2 and J is TRBJ1-2; 9 bases match TRBD1. The CDR3 totals 14 residues. V gave up 5 bases and J gave up 4 bases; unmatched junction bases: 5. Germline CDR1 SNHLY, CDR2 FYNNEI. Written as DNA, the CDR3 is TGTGCCAGCAGTCCTGGACAGGGGAGCTATGGCTACACCTTC. Amino acids: CASSPGQGSYGYTF. Based on the CDR3 plus reference TRBV2 and TRBJ1-2, the full variable domain is EPEVTQTPSHQVTQMGQEVILRCVPISNHLYFYWYRQILGQKVEFLVSFYNNEISEKSEIFDDQFSVERPDGSNFTLKIRSTKLEDSAMYFCASSPGQGSYGYTFGSGTRLTVV.

V and J are TRBV19 and TRBJ1-1, with D possibly matching TRBD1 (5 bases). V was trimmed by 5 bases and J by 0 bases, leaving 10 bases between them. This CDR3 is 14 amino acids long. Germline V CDR1 and CDR2: LNHDA, SQIVND (reference sequence). CDR3 amino acids: CASSRGGVNTEAFF. The DNA for the CDR3 is TGTGCCAGTAGTCGGGGGGGGGTGAACACTGAAGCTTTCTTT.

This chain uses TRBV21-1 with TRBJ2-7; the table calls TRBD1, which could not be checked here. TRBV21-1 corresponds to a pseudogene. The CDR3 is 14 residues long. The DNA of the CDR3 is TGTGCCAGCAACCGGACAGGGGAACCTTACGAGCAGTACTTC. Protein sequence: CASNRTGEPYEQYF.

This clone has only a few counts. The chain joins TRBV30 to TRBJ2-7; D gene uncertain. This CDR3 has 11 amino acids. V lost 1 base and J lost 2, with 3 bases in between. Germline V lookup: CDR1 GTSNPN, CDR2 SVGIG (reference sequence). CDR3 DNA: TGTGCCTGGAGTGCGGCCTACGAGCAGTACTTC. It specifies CAWSAAYEQYF.

This sequence joins TRBV23-1 and TRBJ2-7; TRBD2 aligns across 7 bases. Being an ORF, TRBV23-1 has a function that is uncertain. V dropped 0 bases and J dropped 0; count of bases not matched to a gene: 8. The CDR3 loop spans 17 amino acids. This chain's CDR3 is CASSQSGLAASSYEQYF. The CDR3 DNA reads as TGCGCCAGCAGTCAATCGGGCCTAGCGGCCAGCTCCTACGAGCAGTACTTC.

The chain recombines TRBV27 with TRBJ2-1, with D possibly called TRBD1 or TRBD2 (6 bases each). Germline V gene sequence: CDR1 MNHEY, CDR2 SMNVEV (reference sequence). Trimming took off 9 bases at V and 2 bases at J, with 14 bases between the two ends. The CDR3 has 14 residues. DNA of the CDR3: TGTGCCAGTTGGGAGAGGGGGGCCTACAATGAGCAGTTCTTC. It encodes CASWERGAYNEQFF.

The rearrangement joins TRBV7-2 to TRBJ2-1; TRBD2 aligns across 8 bases. Germline CDR1 is SGHTA and CDR2 is FQGNSA. After removal of 0 bases from V and 7 bases from J, the junction contained 11 bases not matched to a gene. The CDR3 runs 17 residues. This CDR3 is CASSLALASGSGNEQFF. CDR3 bases: TGTGCCAGCAGCTTAGCCCTAGCCAGCGGGAGTGGTAATGAGCAGTTCTTC.

The J gene is TRBJ1-1, the V gene TRBV10-2; D not resolved. The CDR3 is 11 amino acids. V lost 7 bases to trimming and J lost 5 bases, with 8 bases between them. Germline V gene data show CDR1 as WSHSY and CDR2 as SAAADI. CDR3 nucleotide sequence: TGCGCCAGCACGAGGCGAACTGAAGCTTTCTTT. Amino acids: CASTRRTEAFF.

This clone was seen a single time. The V and J genes are TRBV19 and TRBJ2-1; no definite D call. Per germline, CDR1 LNHDA and CDR2 SQIVND (reference sequence). The CDR3 contains 15 residues. Trimming stripped 5 bases from V and 0 bases from J, with 11 bases between. The chain's CDR3 is CASSFYISSYNEQFF. The DNA for the CDR3 is TGTGCCAGTAGTTTCTACATTAGCTCCTACAATGAGCAGTTCTTC.

Only one count was recorded for this clone. This chain joins TRBV20-1 and TRBJ1-2; perhaps TRBD1 as D (5 bases). Germline V gives CDR1 DFQATT, CDR2 SNEGSKA (reference sequence). The germline V and J ends were trimmed by 6 bases and 9 bases, with 11 bases remaining between them. The CDR3 has 10 amino acids. The CDR3 nucleotides read TGCAGTGCCGTACCAGGGAGCTACACCTTC. Translating gives CSAVPGSYTF.

The CDR3 sequence: CASSQGQGNTIYF. In DNA, the CDR3 is TGCGCCAGCAGCCAAGGACAGGGAAACACCATATATTTT. V gene TRBV4-1 combines with J gene TRBJ1-3, with TRBD1 as a possible D gene (5 bases). Germline assignment: CDR1 MGHRA and CDR2 YSYEKL. Deletions cut 1 base from V and 4 bases from J, with 5 bases between. The CDR3 has 13 amino acids.

This chain uses TRBV5-4 with TRBJ2-3, with TRBD2 identical over 14 bases. V lost 4 bases to trimming and J lost 0 bases; unmatched junction nucleotides: 4. Germline-derived CDR1 and CDR2 are SGHNT and YYREEE (reference sequence). The CDR3 has 17 residues. DNA of the CDR3: TGTGCCAGCAGCCGACTAGCGGGAGGGTCTAGCACAGATACGCAGTATTTT. The encoded protein is CASSRLAGGSSTDTQYF. Supplemented by reference TRBV5-4 and TRBJ2-3, the full variable domain reads ETGVTQSPTHLIKTRGQQVTLRCSSQSGHNTVSWYQQALGQGPQFIFQYYREEENGRGNFPPRFSGLQFPNYSSELNVNALELDDSALYLCASSRLAGGSSTDTQYFGPGTRLTVL.